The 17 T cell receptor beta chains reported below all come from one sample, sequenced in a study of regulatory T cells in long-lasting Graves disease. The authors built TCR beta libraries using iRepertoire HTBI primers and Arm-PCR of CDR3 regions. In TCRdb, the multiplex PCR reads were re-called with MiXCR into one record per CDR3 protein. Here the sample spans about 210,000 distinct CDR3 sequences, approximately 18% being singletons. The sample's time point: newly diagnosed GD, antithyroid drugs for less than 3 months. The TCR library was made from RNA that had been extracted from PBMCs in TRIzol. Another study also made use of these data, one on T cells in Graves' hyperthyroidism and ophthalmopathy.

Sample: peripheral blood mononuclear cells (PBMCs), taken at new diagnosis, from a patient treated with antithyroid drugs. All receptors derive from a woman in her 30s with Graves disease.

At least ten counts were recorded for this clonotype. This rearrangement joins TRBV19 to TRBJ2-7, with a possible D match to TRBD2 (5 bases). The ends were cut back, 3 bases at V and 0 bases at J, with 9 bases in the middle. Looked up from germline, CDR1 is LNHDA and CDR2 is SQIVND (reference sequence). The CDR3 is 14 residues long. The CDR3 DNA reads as TGTGCCAGTAGTATCTCGGGGAGCTCCTACGAGCAGTACTTC. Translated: CASSISGSSYEQYF.

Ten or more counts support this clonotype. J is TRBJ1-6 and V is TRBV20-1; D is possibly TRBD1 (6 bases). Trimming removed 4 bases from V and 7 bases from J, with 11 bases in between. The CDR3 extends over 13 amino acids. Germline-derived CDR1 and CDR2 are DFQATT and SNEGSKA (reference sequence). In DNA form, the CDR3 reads TGCAGTGCTAAATACGGGGGCAATTCACCCCTCCACTTT. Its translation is CSAKYGGNSPLHF.

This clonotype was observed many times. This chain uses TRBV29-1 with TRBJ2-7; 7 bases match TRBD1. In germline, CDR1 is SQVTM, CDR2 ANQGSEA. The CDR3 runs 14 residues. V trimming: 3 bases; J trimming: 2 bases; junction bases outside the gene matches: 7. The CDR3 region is CSVDTGTDTYEQYF. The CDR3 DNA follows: TGCAGCGTTGACACCGGGACAGATACCTACGAGCAGTACTTC.

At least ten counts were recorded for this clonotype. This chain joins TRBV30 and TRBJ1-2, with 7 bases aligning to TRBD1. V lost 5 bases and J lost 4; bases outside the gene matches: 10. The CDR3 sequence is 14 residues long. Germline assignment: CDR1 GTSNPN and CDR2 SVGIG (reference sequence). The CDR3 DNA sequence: TGTGCCTGGGGCTCCAGGGGGTCTACCTATGGCTACACCTTC. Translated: CAWGSRGSTYGYTF. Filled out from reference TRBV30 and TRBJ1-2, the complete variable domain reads SQTIHQWPATLVQPVGSPLSLECTVEGTSNPNLYWYRQAAGRGLQLLFYSVGIGQISSEVPQNLSASRPQDRQFILSSKKLLLSDSGFYLCAWGSRGSTYGYTFGSGTRLTVV.

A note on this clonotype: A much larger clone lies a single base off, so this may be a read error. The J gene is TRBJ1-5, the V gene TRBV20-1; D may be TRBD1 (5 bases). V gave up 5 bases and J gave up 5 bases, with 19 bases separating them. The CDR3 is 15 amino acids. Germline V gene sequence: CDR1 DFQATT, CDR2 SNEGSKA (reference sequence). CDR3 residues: CSAGSAGGKYQPQHF. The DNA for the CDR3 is TGCAGTGCTGGATCGGCGGGGGGGAAGTATCAGCCCCAGCATTTT.

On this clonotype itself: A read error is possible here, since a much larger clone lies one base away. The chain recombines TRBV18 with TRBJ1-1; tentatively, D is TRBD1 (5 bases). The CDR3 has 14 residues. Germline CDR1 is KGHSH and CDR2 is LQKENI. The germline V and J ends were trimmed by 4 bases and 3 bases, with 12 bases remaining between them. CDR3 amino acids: CASSHFQGDTEAFF. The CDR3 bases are TGTGCCAGCTCACACTTCCAGGGAGACACTGAAGCTTTCTTT.

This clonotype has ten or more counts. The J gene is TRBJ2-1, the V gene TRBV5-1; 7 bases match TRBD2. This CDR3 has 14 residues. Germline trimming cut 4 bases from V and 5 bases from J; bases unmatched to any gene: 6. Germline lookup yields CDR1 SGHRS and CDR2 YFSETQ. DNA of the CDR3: TGCGCCAGCAGCCCGCGGGAGAGCGACAATGAGCAGTTCTTC. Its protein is CASSPRESDNEQFF.

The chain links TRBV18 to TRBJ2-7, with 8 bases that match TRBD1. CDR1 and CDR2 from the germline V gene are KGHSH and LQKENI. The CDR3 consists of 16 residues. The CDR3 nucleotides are TGTATCAGCTCACCACTCCCGGACAGGGAGGTTCGGGAGCAGTACTTC. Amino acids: CISSPLPDREVREQYF.

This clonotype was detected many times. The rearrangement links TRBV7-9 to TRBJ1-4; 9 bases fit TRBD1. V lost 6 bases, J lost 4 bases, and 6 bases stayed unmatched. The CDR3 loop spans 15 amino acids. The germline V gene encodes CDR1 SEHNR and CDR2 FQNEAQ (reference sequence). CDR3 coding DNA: TGTGCCAGCAGGTGGGGACAGGGTGGTAATGAAAAACTGTTTTTT. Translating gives CASRWGQGGNEKLFF.

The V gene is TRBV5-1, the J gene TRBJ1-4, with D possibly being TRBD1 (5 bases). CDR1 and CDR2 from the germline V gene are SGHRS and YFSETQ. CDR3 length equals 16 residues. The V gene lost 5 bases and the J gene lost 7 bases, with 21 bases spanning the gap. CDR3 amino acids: CASSSPPGTKGEKLFF. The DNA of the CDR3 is TGCGCCAGCAGTTCACCCCCGGGGACGAAGGGTGAAAAACTGTTTTTT.

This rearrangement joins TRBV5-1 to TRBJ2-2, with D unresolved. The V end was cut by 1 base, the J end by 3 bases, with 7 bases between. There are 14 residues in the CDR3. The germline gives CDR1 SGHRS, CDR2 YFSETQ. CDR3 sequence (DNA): TGCGCCAGCAGCTTGCGGCCTGACACCGGGGAGCTGTTTTTT. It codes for CASSLRPDTGELFF.

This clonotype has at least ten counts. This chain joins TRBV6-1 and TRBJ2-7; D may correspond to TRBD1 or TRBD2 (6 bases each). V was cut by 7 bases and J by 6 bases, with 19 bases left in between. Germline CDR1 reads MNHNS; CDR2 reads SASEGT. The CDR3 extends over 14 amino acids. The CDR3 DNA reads TGTGCCAGCACCGAACCCAAGGGGGGTGGCGAGCAGTACTTC. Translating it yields CASTEPKGGGEQYF.

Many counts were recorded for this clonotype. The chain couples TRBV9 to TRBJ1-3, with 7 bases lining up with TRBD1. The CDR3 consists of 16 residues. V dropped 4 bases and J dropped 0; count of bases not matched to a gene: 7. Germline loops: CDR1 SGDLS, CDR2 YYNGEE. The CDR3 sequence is CASSPHRGYSGNTIYF. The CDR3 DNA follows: TGTGCCAGCAGCCCACACAGGGGCTACTCTGGAAACACCATATATTTT.

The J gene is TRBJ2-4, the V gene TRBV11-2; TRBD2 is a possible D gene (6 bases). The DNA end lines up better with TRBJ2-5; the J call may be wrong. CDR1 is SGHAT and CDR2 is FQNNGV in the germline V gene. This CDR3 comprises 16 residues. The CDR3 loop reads CASSLDPTSWRKTQYF. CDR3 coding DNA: TGTGCCAGCAGCTTAGATCCCACTAGCTGGCGAAAGACCCAGTACTTC.

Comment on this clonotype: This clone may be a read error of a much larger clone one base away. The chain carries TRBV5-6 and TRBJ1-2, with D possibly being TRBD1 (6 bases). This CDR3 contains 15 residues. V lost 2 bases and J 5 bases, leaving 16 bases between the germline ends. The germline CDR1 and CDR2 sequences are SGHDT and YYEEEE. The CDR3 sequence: CASSFRQDDRYGYTF. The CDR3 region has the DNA TGTGCCAGCAGCTTCCGACAGGACGACCGATATGGCTACACCTTC.

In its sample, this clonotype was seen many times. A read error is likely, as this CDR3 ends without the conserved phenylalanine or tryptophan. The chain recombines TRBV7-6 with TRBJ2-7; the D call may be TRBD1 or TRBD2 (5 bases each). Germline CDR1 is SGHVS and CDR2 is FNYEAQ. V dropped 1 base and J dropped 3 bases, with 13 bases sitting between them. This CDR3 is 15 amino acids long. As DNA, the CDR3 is TGTGCCAGCAGCTTAGGGGGGACGGGGCACTACGAGCAGTACCTC. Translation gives CASSLGGTGHYEQYL.

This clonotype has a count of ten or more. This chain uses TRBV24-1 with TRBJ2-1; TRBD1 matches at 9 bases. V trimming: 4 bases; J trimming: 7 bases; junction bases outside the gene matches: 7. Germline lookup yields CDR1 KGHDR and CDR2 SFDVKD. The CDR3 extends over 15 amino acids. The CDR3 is CATSDQHRGQNEQFF. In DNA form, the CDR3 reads TGTGCCACCAGTGACCAGCACAGGGGGCAAAATGAGCAGTTCTTC.